The 32 T cell receptor beta chains below come from one sample, sequenced in a study of shared clonotypes between healthy human individuals. TCRdb's copy holds only in-frame clones and misses some; the assay was immunoSEQ multiplex PCR. Here the sample spans millions of clones, about 93% being singletons. As defined, naive CD8 cells were CD45RO-negative and positively selected for CCR7, with terminally differentiated effector memory CD45RA+ cells excluded. Material for sequencing was naive CD8+ T cells from PBMCs. The receptors come from a young man in good health. Some clones in this sample may be carry-over from other donors' samples.

The chain carries TRBV6-5 and TRBJ1-2, with 10 bases fitting TRBD1. The CDR3 loop spans 13 amino acids. Unmatched junction bases numbered 2, after V lost 8 bases and J lost 2 bases. Germline V gives CDR1 MNHEY, CDR2 SVGAGI. The CDR3 is CASRTGGNYGYTF. Written as DNA, the CDR3 is TGTGCCAGCCGGACAGGGGGGAACTATGGCTACACCTTC.

The gene calls are TRBV27 and TRBJ2-7, with TRBD1 matching 9 bases. CDR3 size: 14 residues. The V gene's germline CDR1 is MNHEY and CDR2 SMNVEV (reference sequence). V lost 6 bases and J lost 6; bases outside the gene matches: 9. In DNA form, the CDR3 reads TGTGCCAGCAGGGAACGGACAGGGGCGAGCGAGCAGTACTTC. Encoded protein: CASRERTGASEQYF.

Remarks on this clone: Additional DNA sequences in this sample encode the identical CDR3. The chain carries TRBV19 and TRBJ1-1; a weak D match, TRBD1 (5 bases). The CDR3 contains 15 residues. The germline CDR1 and CDR2 sequences are LNHDA and SQIVND (reference sequence). The germline V and J ends were trimmed by 5 bases and 0 bases, with 13 bases remaining between them. The CDR3 spells CASSPPGRLNTEAFF. For the CDR3, the DNA is TGTGCCAGTAGTCCCCCGGGGCGGTTGAACACTGAAGCTTTCTTT.

J is TRBJ2-2 and V is TRBV13; perhaps D is TRBD1 or TRBD2 (5 bases each). Deletions cut 5 bases from V and 7 bases from J, with 14 bases between. Germline values: CDR1 PRHDT, CDR2 FYEKMQ (reference sequence). The CDR3 has 14 amino acids. CDR3 protein: CASSTGRRVGELFF. The CDR3, as DNA: TGTGCCAGCAGCACGGGACGCCGGGTCGGGGAGCTGTTTTTT.

This chain uses TRBV5-4 with TRBJ2-1; 7 bases are a match to TRBD1. Germline V gene data show CDR1 as SGHNT and CDR2 as YYREEE (reference sequence). The CDR3 contains 13 residues. Unmatched junction bases numbered 3, after V lost 4 bases and J lost 5 bases. In DNA form, the CDR3 reads TGTGCCAGCAGCCCCGACAGGGACAATGAGCAGTTCTTC. It translates to CASSPDRDNEQFF.

V usage is TRBV7-3 and J usage is TRBJ2-7; 8 bases match TRBD2. The CDR3 length is 15 residues. Per germline, CDR1 SGHTA and CDR2 FQGTGA. V trimming: 1 base; J trimming: 3 bases; junction bases outside the gene matches: 5. This chain's CDR3 is CASSLNREGDYEQYF. The CDR3 nucleotides read TGTGCCAGCAGCTTAAACCGGGAGGGGGACTACGAGCAGTACTTC.

The CDR3 region has the DNA TGTGCCAGCAGTTTGGAGGGGGGCGTGGGGATCGAGCAGTACTTC. The encoded protein is CASSLEGGVGIEQYF. The rearrangement uses TRBV27 and TRBJ2-7; D may match TRBD1 or TRBD2 (6 bases each). Trimming removed 3 bases at V and 6 bases at J, with 18 bases between. Germline-derived CDR1 and CDR2 are MNHEY and SMNVEV (reference sequence). This CDR3 contains 15 residues.

This chain uses TRBV2 with TRBJ2-7; 11 nucleotides agree with TRBD2. CDR1 is SNHLY, CDR2 FYNNEI, per germline. The CDR3 loop spans 19 amino acids. V shed 3 bases, J shed 2 bases, and the junction held 15 bases outside the gene matches. The CDR3 sequence is CASSDPGTSGVLGAYEQYF. CDR3 DNA: TGTGCCAGCAGTGACCCTGGGACTAGCGGCGTCTTGGGGGCCTACGAGCAGTACTTC.

The chain has TRBV4-1 and TRBJ2-1, with a tentative D call TRBD1 (6 bases). V was pared by 0 bases and J by 5 bases, with 8 bases between. Looked up from germline, CDR1 is MGHRA and CDR2 is YSYEKL. This CDR3 region has 14 residues. The CDR3 DNA sequence: TGCGCCAGCAGCCAAGATCGGACAGACAATGAGCAGTTCTTC. Its protein product is CASSQDRTDNEQFF.

This chain uses TRBV28 with TRBJ2-7; D possibly uses TRBD1 or TRBD2 (5 bases each). Germline CDR1 reads MDHEN; CDR2 reads SYDVKM. The CDR3 is made up of 16 amino acids. The ends were cut back, 4 bases at V and 5 bases at J, with 21 bases in the middle. The CDR3 nucleotides read TGTGCCAGCAGTTCTTTCAAATTGGGGGTTTCCCACGAGCAGTACTTC. Translation: CASSSFKLGVSHEQYF.

A remark on this clone: This CDR3 is also generated by other DNA sequences in the sample. V is TRBV9 and J is TRBJ2-1; perhaps TRBD2 as D (7 bases). CDR1 is SGDLS and CDR2 is YYNGEE in the germline V gene. V was shortened by 5 bases and J by 7 bases, with 10 bases between the two germline ends. This CDR3 is 12 amino acids long. The CDR3 bases are TGTGCCAGCAGGGGAGGGGGAAATGAGCAGTTCTTC. Its protein is CASRGGGNEQFF.

CDR3 nucleotide sequence: TGCAGTGCTAGGTTTGTAGGTACGCAGTATTTT. It encodes CSARFVGTQYF. The V gene is TRBV20-1, the J gene TRBJ2-3; D ambiguous. Germline V gene lookup returns CDR1 DFQATT and CDR2 SNEGSKA (reference sequence). Trimming stripped 3 bases from V and 8 bases from J, with 9 bases between. CDR3 length: 11 residues.

The chain has TRBV11-3 and TRBJ2-1; 10 bases fit TRBD2. CDR3 length equals 15 residues. Germline loops: CDR1 SGHNT, CDR2 YENEEA. Trimming at V came to 3 bases and at J to 7 bases, leaving 6 bases not matched to a gene. CDR3 nucleotides: TGTGCCAGCAGCTTCAACCTAGCGGGAGAGAATGAGCAGTTCTTC. Encoded protein: CASSFNLAGENEQFF.

The J gene is TRBJ1-1, the V gene TRBV6-4; TRBD1 matches at 9 bases. Germline V CDR1 and CDR2: MRHNA, SNTAGT. The trim removed 5 bases at V and 2 bases at J, leaving 3 bases unmatched. This CDR3 has 14 residues. CDR3 DNA sequence: TGTGCCAGCAGTCCGGACAGGGGTAACACTGAAGCTTTCTTT. It yields the protein CASSPDRGNTEAFF.

Turning to this clone: This specimen includes other DNA sequences encoding the same CDR3. The rearrangement uses TRBV18 and TRBJ2-7; D unclear. This CDR3 has 13 amino acids. Germline V gene sequence: CDR1 KGHSH, CDR2 LQKENI. V lost 3 bases to trimming and J lost 4 bases, with 10 bases between them. In DNA, the CDR3 is TGTGCCAGCTCACCCGGCTCGTCTTACGAGCAGTACTTC. The encoded protein is CASSPGSSYEQYF. Full variable domain (missing parts from reference TRBV18 and TRBJ2-7): NAGVMQNPRHLVRRRGQEARLRCSPMKGHSHVYWYRQLPEEGLKFMVYLQKENIIDESGMPKERFSAEFPKEGPSILRIQQVVRGDSAAYFCASSPGSSYEQYFGPGTRLTVT.

The rearrangement uses TRBV28 and TRBJ2-2, with 8 bases lining up with TRBD1. The V gene's germline CDR1 is MDHEN and CDR2 SYDVKM. V lost 1 base, J lost 5 bases, and 9 bases stayed unmatched. CDR3 length: 17 amino acids. DNA for the CDR3: TGTGCCAGCAGTTTATCCCCTGGACAGGGAGAGACCGGGGAGCTGTTTTTT. Protein: CASSLSPGQGETGELFF.

The chain links TRBV30 to TRBJ1-1; D is unclear. V was cut by 1 base and J by 4 bases, with 7 bases left in between. Germline V CDR1 and CDR2: GTSNPN, SVGIG (reference sequence). The CDR3 loop spans 12 amino acids. The chain's CDR3 is CAWSAGITEAFF. Here the CDR3 DNA reads TGTGCCTGGAGTGCCGGGATCACTGAAGCTTTCTTT.

Remarks on this clone: Other DNA sequences of this sample code for an identical CDR3. V is TRBV11-2 and J is TRBJ2-7; 12 bases are shared with TRBD2. J gave up 2 bases and V 5 bases, and 4 bases lay outside the gene matches. CDR3 length equals 15 residues. Per germline, CDR1 SGHAT and CDR2 FQNNGV. The CDR3 region is CASSHGLAGTYEQYF. The CDR3 coding sequence is TGTGCCAGCAGCCACGGACTAGCGGGGACCTACGAGCAGTACTTC.

In this sample, this clone turned up once. This rearrangement joins TRBV4-1 to TRBJ2-5, with TRBD1 matching 8 bases. CDR1 and CDR2 from the germline V gene are MGHRA and YSYEKL. The CDR3 length is 15 residues. V dropped 0 bases and J dropped 4; count of bases not matched to a gene: 4. For the CDR3, the DNA is TGCGCCAGCAGCCAAGACCCGGGACAGGCAGAGACCCAGTACTTC. It codes for CASSQDPGQAETQYF.

The chain links TRBV7-9 to TRBJ1-2; D is possibly TRBD1 (5 bases). The germline CDR1 and CDR2 sequences are SEHNR and FQNEAQ (reference sequence). The CDR3 length is 14 residues. The V gene lost 10 bases and the J gene lost 4 bases, with 19 bases spanning the gap. The chain's CDR3 is CANDRGGGSYGYTF. The CDR3 coding sequence is TGTGCCAACGATAGAGGTGGGGGAAGCTATGGCTACACCTTC. Looking up the rest from reference TRBV7-9 and TRBJ1-2 gives the full variable domain: DTGVSQNPRHKITKRGQNVTFRCDPISEHNRLYWYRQTLGQGPEFLTYFQNEAQLEKSRLLSDRFSAERPKGSFSTLEIQRTEQGDSAMYLCANDRGGGSYGYTFGSGTRLTVV.

The V call is TRBV7-8, the J call TRBJ2-3; D assignment may be TRBD1 or TRBD2 (6 bases each). V lost 1 base, J lost 2 bases, and 19 bases lay in between. In germline, CDR1 is SGHVS, CDR2 FQNEAQ. The CDR3 sequence is 18 residues long. The CDR3 loop reads CASSLGAGGTLDTDTQYF. The CDR3 nucleotides read TGTGCCAGCAGCTTAGGTGCTGGGGGGACACTAGACACAGATACGCAGTATTTT. Drawing the rest from reference TRBV7-8 and TRBJ2-3, the complete variable domain is GAGVSQSPRYKVAKRGQDVALRCDPISGHVSLFWYQQALGQGPEFLTYFQNEAQLDKSGLPSDRFFAERPEGSVSTLKIQRTQQEDSAVYLCASSLGAGGTLDTDTQYFGPGTRLTVL.

This chain joins TRBV7-9 and TRBJ2-5; D is ambiguous. V was clipped by 1 base and J by 2 bases, with 8 bases between them. Germline V lookup: CDR1 SEHNR, CDR2 FQNEAQ (reference sequence). This CDR3 has 14 amino acids. CDR3 residues: CASSLGHVQETQYF. Here the CDR3 DNA reads TGTGCCAGCAGCTTAGGCCACGTGCAAGAGACCCAGTACTTC.

The chain couples TRBV6-4 to TRBJ2-1; 8 nucleotides line up with TRBD2. CDR1 is MRHNA, CDR2 SNTAGT, per germline. CDR3 length equals 17 residues. V lost 5 bases and J lost 0; bases outside the gene matches: 9. The CDR3 reads CASSPRPSGSSYNEQFF. DNA of the CDR3: TGTGCCAGCAGTCCACGACCAAGCGGGAGCTCCTACAATGAGCAGTTCTTC.

This chain connects TRBV6-6 to TRBJ2-2; D not resolved. CDR3 size: 15 residues. Per the germline V gene, CDR1 is MNHNY and CDR2 is SVGAGI (reference sequence). The V gene lost 2 bases and the J gene lost 6 bases, with 13 bases spanning the gap. This CDR3 reads CASSYTTLVSGELFF. DNA for the CDR3: TGTGCCAGCAGTTACACTACCTTAGTATCCGGGGAGCTGTTTTTT.

This clone has only one observation. The J gene is TRBJ2-3, the V gene TRBV4-1; 8 positions agree with TRBD2. J gave up 0 bases and V 6 bases, and 8 bases lay outside the gene matches. Germline assignment: CDR1 MGHRA and CDR2 YSYEKL. The CDR3 has 16 residues. CDR3 region: CASRAVAGSSTDTQYF. The CDR3 DNA reads as TGCGCCAGCAGGGCGGTAGCGGGGTCAAGCACAGATACGCAGTATTTT.

The chain carries TRBV9 and TRBJ2-1; D unclear. The CDR3 spans 15 residues. In germline, CDR1 is SGDLS, CDR2 YYNGEE. Trimming took 2 bases from V and 6 from J, leaving 15 bases between them. CDR3 residues: CASSVEVGAINEQFF. In nucleotides, the CDR3 is TGTGCCAGCAGCGTCGAGGTAGGAGCCATCAATGAGCAGTTCTTC.

The chain is built from TRBV19 and TRBJ2-2, with D perhaps TRBD1 or TRBD2 (5 bases each). The CDR3 runs 14 residues. V was trimmed by 7 bases and J by 0 bases, leaving 9 bases between them. CDR1 and CDR2 from the germline V gene are LNHDA and SQIVND (reference sequence). The CDR3 here is CASTMGANTGELFF. The CDR3 DNA follows: TGTGCCAGTACCATGGGGGCGAACACCGGGGAGCTGTTTTTT.

This chain's CDR3 is CASSPISGRAGYEQYF. The CDR3 DNA sequence: TGTGCCAGCAGTCCCATTAGCGGGAGGGCCGGATACGAGCAGTACTTC. The V gene is TRBV27, the J gene TRBJ2-7; 11 bases map to TRBD2. CDR3 length: 16 amino acids. The germline V gene encodes CDR1 MNHEY and CDR2 SMNVEV (reference sequence). V shed 5 bases and J 4 bases; nucleotides not matched to a gene: 10.

The chain has TRBV7-3 and TRBJ2-6; D may be TRBD1 (5 bases). Germline CDR1 reads SGHTA; CDR2 reads FQGTGA. The V end lost 1 base, the J end lost 0 bases, and 19 bases lay between the germline ends. The CDR3 consists of 20 residues. CDR3 in DNA: TGTGCCAGCAGCTTAAGTCTTGGCAGGGAAAAACTCTCTGGGGCCAACGTCCTGACTTTC. Protein: CASSLSLGREKLSGANVLTF.

The chain recombines TRBV28 with TRBJ2-7, with D unresolved. The V end lost 4 bases, the J end lost 3 bases, and 7 bases lay between the germline ends. Germline CDR1 MDHEN, CDR2 SYDVKM. This CDR3 contains 12 residues. CDR3 coding DNA: TGTGCCAGCAGTTCAGGTATCTACGAGCAGTACTTC. It is translated as CASSSGIYEQYF.

The V gene is TRBV30, the J gene TRBJ2-1; either TRBD1 or TRBD2 may supply D (5 bases each). Germline-derived CDR1 and CDR2 are GTSNPN and SVGIG (reference sequence). V lost 5 bases to trimming and J lost 2 bases, with 13 bases between them. The CDR3 spans 14 residues. The DNA for the CDR3 is TGTGCCTGGGGGGACGTCCCCCCCTACAATGAGCAGTTCTTC. It is translated as CAWGDVPPYNEQFF.

The rearrangement joins TRBV5-4 to TRBJ2-5; D gene uncertain. The CDR3 extends over 14 amino acids. Trimming left V 1 base short and J 5 bases short, with 12 bases between. CDR1 and CDR2 (germline): SGHNT, YYREEE (reference sequence). The CDR3 DNA reads TGTGCCAGCAGCTTGAGGCAGGCACGGGAGACCCAGTACTTC. Translated: CASSLRQARETQYF.